This TCR beta chain stems from a study of T cell repertoires in cytomegalovirus infection (dated by TCRdb to the late 2010s). Turning to the overall study: Because public TCR beta signatures pointed to carriage of CMV infection together with the matching HLA type, the HLA type of each donor mattered for the analysis. On the study overall, not on this receptor specifically: The ex vivo response was dominated by HLA-C-restricted CMV-specific TCR beta clonotypes, which also provided the single most frequent clonotype in two of eight donors. Cumulative frequency of public TCR beta family members discriminated carriers of CMV infection plus the relevant HLA type in this cohort and an independent approximately 370-donor cohort.

Sequencer: Illumina HiSeq 1500. TCRdb reanalyzed the raw reads on its own, using fastp at Q25 for trimming and MiXCR for clone calling, and kept in-frame beta chains. CDR3 protein duplicates are merged, each entry listing the most common genes and DNA. This sample gives 500,000 or so distinct CDR3 sequences in total; approximately 17% of them show up just once. The ten biggest clones cover 24% of the sample. CDR1 and CDR2 were assigned from the germline V gene as MGHDK and SYGVNS. Trimmed from V: 10 bases; trimmed from J: 6 bases; junction bases lacking a gene match: 11. The CDR3, from cysteine to phenylalanine, totals 14 residues. Solely the CDR3 DNA is kept, with 42 bases framed from the first base. To note about this clonotype: Its antigen is still unknown. The input lacks base qualities; no much larger clone sits a single base away.

The source material was CD8+ T cells from PBMCs. This clonotype was obtained from a human donor in good health (CMV status not recorded). Some clones in this sample may be carry-over from other donors' samples. Recombination connected TRBV25-1 to TRBJ2-1; 8 junctional bases match TRBD2. The CDR3 has the sequence CATYSGGLFNEQFF. The bases are TGTGCCACCTACTCGGGGGGGCTATTCAATGAGCAGTTCTTC.